Shown below are 27 T cell receptor beta chains from a single sample sequenced in a study of long-term antiretroviral therapy in people with HIV. Sequencing relied on immunoSEQ assay v3.0, run at survey level. Method: immunoSEQ multiplex PCR; TCRdb's copy keeps in-frame clones and lacks some. Of 30,000 to 40,000 clones in the sample, 79% are singletons; the top ten hold 3.2%. Sequences were derived from unsorted PBMCs, sampled 1.9 years after starting antiretroviral therapy. Source of these receptors: a man between 18 and 35 years old with HIV.

The chain links TRBV11-2 to TRBJ1-1; D unresolved. V was clipped by 0 bases and J by 5 bases, with 10 bases between them. CDR1 is SGHAT, CDR2 FQNNGV, per germline. CDR3 size: 14 residues. The CDR3 bases are TGTGCCAGCAGCTTAGATTTGGGAGGGACTGAAGCTTTCTTT. It yields the protein CASSLDLGGTEAFF.

The chain carries TRBV29-1 and TRBJ2-1, with 7 bases lining up with TRBD1. CDR1 SQVTM and CDR2 ANQGSEA come from the germline V gene. V was pared by 2 bases and J by 5 bases, with 6 bases of the junction left unmatched. There are 14 residues in the CDR3. The CDR3 DNA reads TGCAGCGTTGAATCCGGGACAGCTGACAATGAGCAGTTCTTC. Translating it yields CSVESGTADNEQFF.

This rearrangement joins TRBV6-9 to TRBJ1-5; TRBD1 is a possible D gene (6 bases). This CDR3 spans 17 amino acids. The germline CDR1 and CDR2 sequences are MNHGY and SVAAGI. V lost 0 bases, J lost 6 bases, and 18 bases lay in between. The CDR3 spells CASSYSRSRGVGQPQHF. The CDR3, as DNA: TGTGCCAGCAGTTATTCGAGATCCAGGGGAGTAGGTCAGCCCCAGCATTTT.

The gene calls are TRBV5-4 and TRBJ2-5; D gene uncertain. Trimming removed 0 bases from V and 0 bases from J, with 9 bases in between. The CDR3 sequence is 15 residues long. Per the germline V gene, CDR1 is SGHNT and CDR2 is YYREEE (reference sequence). The CDR3: CASSLDYAYQETQYF. CDR3 DNA: TGTGCCAGCAGCTTGGATTACGCTTACCAAGAGACCCAGTACTTC.

This rearrangement joins TRBV11-2 to TRBJ2-7; the D gene is possibly TRBD1 (6 bases). The CDR3 loop spans 16 amino acids. V lost 2 bases and J 4 bases, leaving 18 bases between the germline ends. CDR1 is SGHAT, CDR2 FQNNGV, per germline. CDR3 DNA: TGTGCCAGCAGCTTACTAGACAGGAAGGGAACTTACGAGCAGTACTTC. This translates into CASSLLDRKGTYEQYF.

The chain couples TRBV6-6 to TRBJ1-1, with D uncertain. The V gene lost 2 bases and the J gene lost 1 base, with 8 bases spanning the gap. The length of the CDR3 is 14 residues. Per the germline V gene, CDR1 is MNHNY and CDR2 is SVGAGI (reference sequence). CDR3 residues: CASSYPQKNTEAFF. The CDR3 nucleotides read TGTGCCAGCAGTTACCCACAGAAGAACACTGAAGCTTTCTTT.

The V gene is TRBV10-1, the J gene TRBJ2-1, with no clear D. The CDR3 consists of 15 residues. Germline V CDR1 and CDR2: WNHNN, SYGVQD (reference sequence). V lost 3 bases to trimming and J lost 2 bases, with 11 bases between them. The chain's CDR3 is CASSESLPPYNEQFF. CDR3 in DNA: TGCGCCAGCAGTGAATCACTACCCCCCTACAATGAGCAGTTCTTC.

The rearrangement links TRBV29-1 to TRBJ2-1; 8 nucleotides agree with TRBD2. Germline V lookup: CDR1 SQVTM, CDR2 ANQGSEA. With V trimmed by 5 bases and J by 8 bases, 11 bases remained unmatched. The CDR3 totals 14 residues. DNA of the CDR3: TGCAGCGTTTCCGGAGCGGGGGTCCTGGATGAGCAGTTCTTC. Translated: CSVSGAGVLDEQFF.

The rearrangement uses TRBV7-8 and TRBJ2-3; D gene unclear. Looked up from germline, CDR1 is SGHVS and CDR2 is FQNEAQ. V shed 3 bases and J shed 4 bases, with 8 bases lying between them. The CDR3 is made up of 13 amino acids. CDR3 loop: CASSFTRSDTQYF. The CDR3, as DNA: TGTGCCAGCAGCTTTACTCGCTCAGATACGCAGTATTTT.

The chain joins TRBV18 to TRBJ2-3; 7 bases fit TRBD1. The CDR3 runs 18 residues. Germline CDR1 and CDR2: KGHSH and LQKENI. J gave up 4 bases and V 4 bases, and 17 bases lay outside the gene matches. In DNA, the CDR3 is TGTGCCAGCTCACGAGGGGGCGAGGGTTTTTCGTCAGCAGATACGCAGTATTTT. It codes for CASSRGGEGFSSADTQYF.

This chain links TRBV6-5 with TRBJ1-2; 9 bases match TRBD1. With 2 bases clipped from V and 8 bases from J, the junction kept 12 bases outside the gene matches. The germline CDR1 and CDR2 sequences are MNHEY and SVGAGI. The length of the CDR3 is 16 residues. The CDR3 DNA is TGTGCCAGCAGTTACATGGTCGCTGGACAGGGGAAAGGCTACACCTTC. Translating gives CASSYMVAGQGKGYTF.

The chain recombines TRBV27 with TRBJ2-1; D unresolved. Trimming left V 2 bases short and J 0 bases short, with 8 bases between. In germline, CDR1 is MNHEY, CDR2 SMNVEV (reference sequence). The CDR3 is made up of 15 amino acids. CDR3 loop: CASSLGRSSYNEQFF. Written as DNA, the CDR3 is TGTGCCAGCAGTTTAGGCCGAAGCTCCTACAATGAGCAGTTCTTC.

The chain links TRBV4-2 to TRBJ1-6; a possible D gene is TRBD1 (5 bases). In germline, CDR1 is LGHNA, CDR2 YNFKEQ. The CDR3 is made up of 16 amino acids. Trimming took 1 base from V and 8 from J, leaving 15 bases between them. CDR3 residues: CASSQAPTGADSPLHF. CDR3 nucleotides: TGTGCCAGCAGCCAAGCCCCTACAGGTGCGGATTCACCCCTCCACTTT.

CDR3 DNA: TGTGCCTGGAGTGTACTCTGGAAGGGAAGGTACAATGAGCAGTTCTTC. This encodes CAWSVLWKGRYNEQFF. The chain links TRBV30 to TRBJ2-1; D gene ambiguous. The ends were cut back, 0 bases at V and 4 bases at J, with 16 bases in the middle. Germline assignment: CDR1 GTSNPN and CDR2 SVGIG (reference sequence). This CDR3 comprises 16 residues. Together with reference TRBV30 and TRBJ2-1, the CDR3 gives the full variable domain: SQTIHQWPATLVQPVGSPLSLECTVEGTSNPNLYWYRQAAGRGLQLLFYSVGIGQISSEVPQNLSASRPQDRQFILSSKKLLLSDSGFYLCAWSVLWKGRYNEQFFGPGTRLTVL.

The chain recombines TRBV28 with TRBJ2-1, with 10 bases matching TRBD2. V trimming: 6 bases; J trimming: 9 bases; junction bases outside the gene matches: 8. Germline CDR1 reads MDHEN; CDR2 reads SYDVKM. The CDR3 totals 14 residues. In nucleotides, the CDR3 is TGTGCCAGCAGGGAGCGGGGGGGGTCTGTTGAGCAGTTCTTC. Protein product: CASRERGGSVEQFF.

This clone was observed once. The V gene is TRBV28, the J gene TRBJ2-7; 7 nucleotides align to TRBD1. V dropped 4 bases and J dropped 3; count of bases not matched to a gene: 6. The CDR3 consists of 14 residues. From germline, CDR1 is MDHEN and CDR2 SYDVKM. The CDR3 DNA is TGTGCCAGCAGTTCCGGGACAGAGCTCTACGAGCAGTACTTC. Protein sequence: CASSSGTELYEQYF.

The chain uses TRBV5-1 and TRBJ1-2; 11 bases match TRBD1. V lost 4 bases and J lost 6; bases outside the gene matches: 17. Germline V lookup: CDR1 SGHRS, CDR2 YFSETQ. The CDR3 is 18 residues long. CDR3 DNA sequence: TGCGCCAGCAGCGACACTCGTAGGGGGACAGGGGGAGAGGATGGCTACACCTTC. It codes for CASSDTRRGTGGEDGYTF.

The chain carries TRBV29-1 and TRBJ1-1; D is undetermined. In germline, CDR1 is SQVTM, CDR2 ANQGSEA. Between the trimmed V and J ends, which lost 4 bases and 0 bases, there was a span of 15 bases. The CDR3 consists of 15 residues. CDR3: CSVGALVGLNTEAFF. Here the CDR3 DNA reads TGCAGCGTTGGGGCGCTGGTTGGATTGAACACTGAAGCTTTCTTT.

The V call is TRBV6-5, the J call TRBJ2-7; TRBD2 is a possible D gene (5 bases). The CDR3 runs to 13 residues. The germline gives CDR1 MNHEY, CDR2 SVGAGI. The V gene lost 2 bases and the J gene lost 6 bases, with 11 bases spanning the gap. The CDR3 sequence is CASSYAAGGEQYF. Written as DNA, the CDR3 is TGTGCCAGCAGTTACGCGGCAGGAGGCGAGCAGTACTTC.

The chain has TRBV27 and TRBJ2-7; 7 nucleotides match TRBD2. The CDR3 has 14 residues. V trimming: 3 bases; J trimming: 2 bases; junction bases outside the gene matches: 4. Germline CDR1 MNHEY, CDR2 SMNVEV (reference sequence). In DNA, the CDR3 is TGTGCCAGCAGTTTTGTGGGGGGGGCCTACGAGCAGTACTTC. This sequence encodes CASSFVGGAYEQYF.

This sequence joins TRBV14 and TRBJ2-1; 12 nucleotides align to TRBD2. In germline, CDR1 is SGHDN, CDR2 FVKESK. This CDR3 region has 17 residues. Losses at the gene ends were 4 bases for V and 2 bases for J; bases not matched to a gene: 6. In nucleotides, the CDR3 is TGTGCCAGCAGCCGCCGACTAGCGGGGGCCACCTACAATGAGCAGTTCTTC. Translated: CASSRRLAGATYNEQFF.

The rearrangement uses TRBV28 and TRBJ2-3, with 7 bases identical to TRBD1. CDR3 size: 15 residues. The V gene end was trimmed by 2 bases and the J gene end by 4 bases; junction bases not matched to a gene: 6. Germline loops: CDR1 MDHEN, CDR2 SYDVKM. CDR3 loop: CASSLPRGTADTQYF. The CDR3 bases are TGTGCCAGCAGTTTACCCAGGGGGACGGCAGATACGCAGTATTTT.

The chain has TRBV18 and TRBJ1-5; unclear D gene. The CDR3 totals 15 residues. Trimming left V 4 bases short and J 1 base short, with 11 bases between. Germline V gene lookup returns CDR1 KGHSH and CDR2 LQKENI. CDR3 bases: TGTGCCAGCTCACGGGAGATGGGGAGCAATCAGCCCCAGCATTTT. Amino acid sequence: CASSREMGSNQPQHF.

V gene TRBV7-2 combines with J gene TRBJ2-2; 7 bases align to TRBD1. V dropped 5 bases and J dropped 0; count of bases not matched to a gene: 3. Germline V gene sequence: CDR1 SGHTA, CDR2 FQGNSA. The CDR3 extends over 15 amino acids. The CDR3 loop is CASSRQGTNTGELFF. In DNA, the CDR3 is TGTGCCAGCAGCAGACAGGGAACGAACACCGGGGAGCTGTTTTTT.

The chain recombines TRBV5-1 with TRBJ2-3; 11 bases agree with TRBD2. CDR3 length: 16 amino acids. Germline CDR1 SGHRS, CDR2 YFSETQ. V lost 0 bases, J lost 1 base, and 1 base stayed unmatched. In DNA, the CDR3 is TGCGCCAGCAGCTTGGGGGGACTAGCGGGCACAGATACGCAGTATTTT. This sequence encodes CASSLGGLAGTDTQYF.

This chain uses TRBV15 with TRBJ1-2; TRBD1 is a possible D gene (5 bases). Looked up from germline, CDR1 is LNHNV and CDR2 is YYDKDF (reference sequence). This CDR3 has 15 residues. The V end lost 4 bases, the J end lost 2 bases, and 14 bases lay between the germline ends. The CDR3 protein is CATSTEGAANYGYTF. In nucleotides, the CDR3 is TGTGCCACCAGCACCGAAGGGGCGGCGAACTATGGCTACACCTTC.

The chain combines TRBV6-1 with TRBJ1-6; 7 bases fit TRBD1. V shed 5 bases, J shed 7 bases, and the junction held 8 bases outside the gene matches. The CDR3 is 15 residues long. CDR1 is MNHNS and CDR2 is SASEGT in the germline V gene. The CDR3 DNA sequence: TGTGCCAGCAGTACTTGGAGGGGACAGAATTCACCCCTCCACTTT. It yields the protein CASSTWRGQNSPLHF.